This T cell receptor (beta chain) was retrieved from a study of regulatory T cells in long-lasting Graves disease. The CDR3 consists of 15 residues. Germline loops: CDR1 LGHNA, CDR2 YNFKEQ. Broader study findings: The sample size was small, and this may have reduced accuracy. Persistent disease was characterized by preferential usage of TRBV28, TRBJ1-2 and TRBJ2-5.

Note on this clonotype: Its target is unknown. At one end the junction does not follow the germline gene, possibly because of a read error.

Arm-PCR with iRepertoire HTBI primers amplified the CDR3 regions for these TCR beta libraries. TCRdb re-called the multiplex PCR reads with MiXCR, one entry per CDR3 protein. Counted here are about half a million distinct CDR3 sequences, around 12% occurring once; the ten biggest clones make up approximately 9%. Regarding time point: newly diagnosed GD, antithyroid drugs for less than 3 months. PBMC RNA served as the TCR library source. The data were also submitted as part of a second study, on T cells in Graves' hyperthyroidism and ophthalmopathy. That report notes: For ophthalmopathy, model prediction preceded onset by a median 6.5 months.

This TCR was sampled from a woman aged 30 to 39 with Graves disease. The rearrangement joins TRBV4-2 to TRBJ1-5; no definite D call. Sequenced material: peripheral blood mononuclear cells (PBMCs), taken at new diagnosis, from a patient treated with antithyroid drugs. The CDR3 DNA reads TGTGGCAGCAGCCAAGTTACCGGTTCCAATCAGCCCCAGCATTTT. Amino acid sequence: CGSSQVTGSNQPQHF.